The TCR beta chain under discussion was sequenced for a study of blood T cell repertoires in COVID-19. Profiling relied on immunoSEQ multiplex PCR, and the TCRdb table lists in-frame clones only, not all of them. Here the sample spans approximately 230,000 clones, about 80% being singletons. Per germline, CDR1 MNHEY and CDR2 SVGAGI. V was trimmed by 6 bases and J by 7 bases, leaving 12 bases between them. This CDR3 contains 12 residues. The receptor was isolated from a man aged 40-55 years who had recovered from COVID-19. Input material: PBMCs or T cells enriched from blood (not recorded which). The chain couples TRBV6-5 to TRBJ1-1; perhaps TRBD1 as D (6 bases). This chain's CDR3 is CASSIKGGEAFF. In nucleotides, the CDR3 is TGTGCCAGCAGCATTAAAGGGGGTGAAGCTTTCTTT.